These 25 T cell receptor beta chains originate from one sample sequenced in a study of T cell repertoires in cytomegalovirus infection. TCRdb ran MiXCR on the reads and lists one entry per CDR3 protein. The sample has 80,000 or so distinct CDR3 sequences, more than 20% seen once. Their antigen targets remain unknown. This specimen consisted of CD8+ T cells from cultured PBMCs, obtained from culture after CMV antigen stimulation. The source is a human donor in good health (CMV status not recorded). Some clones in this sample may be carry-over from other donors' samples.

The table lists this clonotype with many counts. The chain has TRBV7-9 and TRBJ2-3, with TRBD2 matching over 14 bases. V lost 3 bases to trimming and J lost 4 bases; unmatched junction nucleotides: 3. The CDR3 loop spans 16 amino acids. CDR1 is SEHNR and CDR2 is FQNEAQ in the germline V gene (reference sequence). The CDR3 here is CASSLGLAGAADTQYF. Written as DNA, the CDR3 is TGTGCCAGCAGCTTGGGACTAGCGGGAGCTGCAGATACGCAGTATTTT.

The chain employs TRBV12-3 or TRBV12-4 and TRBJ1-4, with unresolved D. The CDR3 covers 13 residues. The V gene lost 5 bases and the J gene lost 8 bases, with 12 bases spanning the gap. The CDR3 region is CASSPAALEKLFF. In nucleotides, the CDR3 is TGTGCCAGCAGTCCTGCGGCTTTGGAAAAACTGTTTTTT.

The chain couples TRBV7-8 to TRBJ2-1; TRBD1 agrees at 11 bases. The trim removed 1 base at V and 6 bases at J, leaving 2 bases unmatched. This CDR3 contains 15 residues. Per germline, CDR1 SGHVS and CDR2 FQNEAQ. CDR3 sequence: CASSLEGTGGNEQFF. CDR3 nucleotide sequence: TGTGCCAGCAGCTTAGAGGGGACAGGGGGCAATGAGCAGTTCTTC.

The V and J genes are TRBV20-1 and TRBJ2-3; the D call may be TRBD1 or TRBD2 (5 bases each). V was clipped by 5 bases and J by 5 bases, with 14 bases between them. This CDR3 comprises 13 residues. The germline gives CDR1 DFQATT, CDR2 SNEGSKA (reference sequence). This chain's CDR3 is CSALGPSRDTQYF. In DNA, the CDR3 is TGCAGTGCTTTGGGACCATCCAGAGATACGCAGTATTTT.

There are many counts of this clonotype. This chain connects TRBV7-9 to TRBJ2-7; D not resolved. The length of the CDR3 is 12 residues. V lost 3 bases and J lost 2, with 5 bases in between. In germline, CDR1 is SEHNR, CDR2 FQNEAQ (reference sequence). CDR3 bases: TGTGCCAGCAGCTTGACTCCCTACGAGCAGTACTTC. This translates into CASSLTPYEQYF.

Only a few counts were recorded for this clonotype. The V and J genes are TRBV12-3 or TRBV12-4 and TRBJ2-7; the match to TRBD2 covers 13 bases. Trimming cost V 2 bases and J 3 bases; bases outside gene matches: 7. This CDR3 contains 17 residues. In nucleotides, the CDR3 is TGTGCCAGCAGTTTAAAGCGACTAGCGGGGGGAGTCTACGAGCAGTACTTC. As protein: CASSLKRLAGGVYEQYF.

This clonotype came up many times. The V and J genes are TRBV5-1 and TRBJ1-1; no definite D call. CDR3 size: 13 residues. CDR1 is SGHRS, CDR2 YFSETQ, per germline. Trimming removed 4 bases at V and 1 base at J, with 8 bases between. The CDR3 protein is CASSLTPNTEAFF. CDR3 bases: TGCGCCAGCAGCCTGACACCGAACACTGAAGCTTTCTTT.

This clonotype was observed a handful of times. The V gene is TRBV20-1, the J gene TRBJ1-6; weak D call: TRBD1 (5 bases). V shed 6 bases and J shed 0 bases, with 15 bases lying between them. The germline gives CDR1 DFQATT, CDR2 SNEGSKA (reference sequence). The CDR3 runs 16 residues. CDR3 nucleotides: TGCAGTGCGAGGGGATTTGGGTACTCCTATAATTCACCCCTCCACTTT. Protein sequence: CSARGFGYSYNSPLHF.

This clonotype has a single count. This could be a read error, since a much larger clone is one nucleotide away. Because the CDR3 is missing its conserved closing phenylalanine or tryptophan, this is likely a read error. CDR3 region: CASIKQGARNEQFS. CDR3 nucleotides: TGTGCCAGCATCAAACAGGGGGCGCGTAATGAGCAGTTCTCC. The chain recombines TRBV28 with TRBJ2-1, with TRBD1 identical over 9 bases. From germline, CDR1 is MDHEN and CDR2 SYDVKM. The CDR3 sequence is 14 residues long. With V trimmed by 7 bases and J by 7 bases, 8 bases remained unmatched.

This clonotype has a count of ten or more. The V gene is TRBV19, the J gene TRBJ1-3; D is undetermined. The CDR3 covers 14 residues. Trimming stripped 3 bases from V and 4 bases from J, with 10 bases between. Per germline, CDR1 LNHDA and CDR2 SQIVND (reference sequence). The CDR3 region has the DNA TGTGCCAGTAGTATTTTTGCGGAAGGAAACACCATATATTTT. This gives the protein CASSIFAEGNTIYF. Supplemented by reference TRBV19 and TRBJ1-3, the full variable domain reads DGGITQSPKYLFRKEGQNVTLSCEQNLNHDAMYWYRQDPGQGLRLIYYSQIVNDFQKGDIAEGYSVSREKKESFPLTVTSAQKNPTAFYLCASSIFAEGNTIYFGEGSWLTVV.

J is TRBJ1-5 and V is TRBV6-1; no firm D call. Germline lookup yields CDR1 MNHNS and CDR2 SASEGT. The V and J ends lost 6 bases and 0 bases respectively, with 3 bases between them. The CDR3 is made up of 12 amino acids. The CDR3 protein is CASRVSNQPQHF. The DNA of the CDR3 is TGTGCCAGCAGGGTTAGCAATCAGCCCCAGCATTTT.

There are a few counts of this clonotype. CDR3 protein: CASSADGSAGETQYF. The CDR3 DNA follows: TGTGCCAGCAGTGCGGACGGTTCCGCCGGGGAGACCCAGTACTTC. This chain uses TRBV6-5 with TRBJ2-5, with unresolved D. The CDR3 contains 15 residues. The V gene's germline CDR1 is MNHEY and CDR2 SVGAGI. V was pared by 5 bases and J by 5 bases, with 18 bases between.

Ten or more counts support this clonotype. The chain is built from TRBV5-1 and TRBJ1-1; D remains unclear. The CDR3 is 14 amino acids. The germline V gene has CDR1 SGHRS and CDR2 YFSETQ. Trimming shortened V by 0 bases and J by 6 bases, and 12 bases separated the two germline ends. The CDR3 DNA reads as TGCGCCAGCAGCTTGGCCGAGCTAGTCCCTGAAGCTTTCTTT. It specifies CASSLAELVPEAFF.

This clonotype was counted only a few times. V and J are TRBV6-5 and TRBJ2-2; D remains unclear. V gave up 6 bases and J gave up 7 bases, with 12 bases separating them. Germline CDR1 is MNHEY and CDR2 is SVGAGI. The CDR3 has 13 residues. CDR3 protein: CASRTIGSGELFF. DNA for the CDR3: TGTGCCAGCAGGACAATTGGTAGCGGGGAGCTGTTTTTT.

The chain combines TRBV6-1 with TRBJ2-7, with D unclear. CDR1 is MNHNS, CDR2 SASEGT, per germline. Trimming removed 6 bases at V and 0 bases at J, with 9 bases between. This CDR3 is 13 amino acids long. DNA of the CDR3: TGTGCCAGCAGGGTTTCAGGCTCCTACGAGCAGTACTTC. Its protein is CASRVSGSYEQYF.

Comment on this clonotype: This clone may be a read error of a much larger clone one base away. CDR3: CASTTGGYTETQYF. CDR3 in DNA: TGTGCCAGCACGACAGGGGGCTACACAGAAACGCAGTATTTT. The V and J genes are TRBV7-8 and TRBJ2-3, with 10 positions matching TRBD1. CDR1 and CDR2 (germline): SGHVS, FQNEAQ. The CDR3 consists of 14 residues.

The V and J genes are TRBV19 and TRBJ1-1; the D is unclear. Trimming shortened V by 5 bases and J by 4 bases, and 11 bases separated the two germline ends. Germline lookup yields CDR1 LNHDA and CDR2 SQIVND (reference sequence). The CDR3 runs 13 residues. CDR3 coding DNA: TGTGCCAGTAGTCCGTCTTGGAGCACTGAAGCTTTCTTT. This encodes CASSPSWSTEAFF.

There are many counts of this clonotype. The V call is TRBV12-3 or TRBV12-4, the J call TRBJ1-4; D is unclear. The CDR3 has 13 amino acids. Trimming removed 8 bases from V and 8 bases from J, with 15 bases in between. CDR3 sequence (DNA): TGTGCCAGCCGTAACGGGCTCGGAGAAAAACTGTTTTTT. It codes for CASRNGLGEKLFF.

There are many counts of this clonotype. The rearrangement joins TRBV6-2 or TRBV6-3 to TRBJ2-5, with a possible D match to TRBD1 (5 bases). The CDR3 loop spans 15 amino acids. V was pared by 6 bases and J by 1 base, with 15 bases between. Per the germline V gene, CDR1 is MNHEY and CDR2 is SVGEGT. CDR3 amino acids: CASSLQDTFQETQYF. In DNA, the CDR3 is TGTGCCAGCAGCCTCCAGGACACATTCCAAGAGACCCAGTACTTC.

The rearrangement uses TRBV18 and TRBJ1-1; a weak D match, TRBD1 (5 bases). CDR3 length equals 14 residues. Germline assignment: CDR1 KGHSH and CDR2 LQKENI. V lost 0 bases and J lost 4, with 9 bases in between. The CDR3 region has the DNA TGTGCCAGCTCACCACCGCAGGGTAGCACTGAAGCTTTCTTT. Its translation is CASSPPQGSTEAFF.

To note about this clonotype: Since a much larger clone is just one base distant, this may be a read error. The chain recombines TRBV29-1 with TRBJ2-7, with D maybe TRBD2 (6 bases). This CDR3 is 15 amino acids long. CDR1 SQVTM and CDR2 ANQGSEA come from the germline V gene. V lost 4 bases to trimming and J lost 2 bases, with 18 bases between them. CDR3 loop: CSVAGVAGYTYEQYF. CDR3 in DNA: TGCAGCGTTGCCGGGGTGGCGGGGTATACCTACGAGCAGTACTTC.

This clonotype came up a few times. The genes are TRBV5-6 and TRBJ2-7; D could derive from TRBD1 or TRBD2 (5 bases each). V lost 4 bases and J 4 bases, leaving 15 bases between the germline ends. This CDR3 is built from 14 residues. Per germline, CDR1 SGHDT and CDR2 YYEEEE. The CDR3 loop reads CASSGPGPIYEQYF. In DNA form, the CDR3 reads TGTGCCAGCAGCGGACCGGGACCGATATACGAGCAGTACTTC.

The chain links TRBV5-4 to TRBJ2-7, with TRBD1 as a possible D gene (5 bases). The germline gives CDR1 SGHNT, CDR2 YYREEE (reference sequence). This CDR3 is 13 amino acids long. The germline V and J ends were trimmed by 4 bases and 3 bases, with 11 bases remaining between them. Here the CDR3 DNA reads TGTGCCAGCAGCGACAGTGGCTACTACGAGCAGTACTTC. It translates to CASSDSGYYEQYF. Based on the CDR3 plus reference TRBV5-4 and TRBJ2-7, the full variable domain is ETGVTQSPTHLIKTRGQQVTLRCSSQSGHNTVSWYQQALGQGPQFIFQYYREEENGRGNFPPRFSGLQFPNYSSELNVNALELDDSALYLCASSDSGYYEQYFGPGTRLTVT.

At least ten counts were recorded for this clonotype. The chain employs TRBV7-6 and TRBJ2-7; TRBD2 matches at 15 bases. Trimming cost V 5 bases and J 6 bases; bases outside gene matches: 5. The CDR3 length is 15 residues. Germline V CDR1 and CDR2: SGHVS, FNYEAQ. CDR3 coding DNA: TGTGCCAGCAGCCCCTTGGGACTAGCGGGAGGCGAGCAGTACTTC. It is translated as CASSPLGLAGGEQYF.

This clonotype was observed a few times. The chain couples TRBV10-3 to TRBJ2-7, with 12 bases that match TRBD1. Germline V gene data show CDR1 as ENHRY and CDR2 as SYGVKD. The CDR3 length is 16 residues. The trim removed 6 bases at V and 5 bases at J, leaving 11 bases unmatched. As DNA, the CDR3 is TGTGCCATCAGGGGAACCCCGGGACAGGGGGCCGACGAGCAGTACTTC. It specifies CAIRGTPGQGADEQYF.